Listed below are T cell receptor beta chains from one sample, sequenced in a study of T cells in localized non-small cell lung cancer. Assay: immunoSEQ multiplex PCR; the TCRdb copy retains only in-frame clones and omits some. Among approximately 21,000 clones, 88% were seen once, and the ten largest hold less than 30%. The sequencing used peripheral blood mononuclear cells, collected before any cancer treatment. The receptors were sampled from a male donor older than 55 with stage II lung adenocarcinoma. CDR3s include the opening cysteine and the closing phenylalanine or tryptophan.

V,CDR3
TRBV5-4,CASSHPDSGREQYF
TRBV29-1,CSVEGAGYEETQYF
TRBV27,CASSLSGPRGNEQFF
TRBV5-1,CASSSQGPNTEAFF
TRBV28,CASTQAWGGGTDTQYF
TRBV6-1,CASTENRGYGYTF
TRBV7-9,CASSHDRVGDIQYF
TRBV5-1,CASSLEGRQETQYF
TRBV9,CASSVGGGSTDTQYF
TRBV7-2,CASSITSSNQPQHF
TRBV5-8,CASSLGDGEDEKLFF
TRBV2,CASSRQGAQETQYF
TRBV5-1,CASSLLAGTGNEQFF
TRBV6-1,CATKGTGTGIYEQYF
TRBV5-1,CASSLPGGLTEAFF
TRBV21-1,CASSKGAQVYEQYF
TRBV28,CASSLVGGYNEQFF
TRBV2,CASSVPRGAGDSTDTQYF
TRBV11-2,CASSPRYGTSGNNEQFF
TRBV5-1,CASSQPAINNEQFF
TRBV5-4,CASSTGLAGGSPETQYF
TRBV2,CASSAGRTDLSEQYF
TRBV30,CAWSVGGREENEQYF
TRBV28,CASSPRWGNTDTQYF
TRBV28,CASSSLEGGSGASTDTQYF
TRBV11-3,CASSQDGAANQPQHF
TRBV9,CASSVKSPWYRNQPQHF
TRBV7-6,CASSLVAGGETQYF
TRBV6-6,CASSPSQPGPSYEQYF
TRBV27,CASSSPEAKGELFF
TRBV4-1,CASSQVPDSYNEQFF
TRBV13,CASSLRKAGNQPQHF
TRBV6-5,CASLRQGSYGEAFF
TRBV7-3,CASSDRPGRTDTQYF
TRBV7-9,CASSLSGLAYEQYF
TRBV7-3,CASSLTAGTGELFF
TRBV28,CASSFRTTSRMNTEAFF
TRBV5-5,CASSRLFGTESYQGYEQYF
TRBV9,CASSGDTQYF
TRBV5-1,CASSLGLAAGSETQYF
TRBV2,CASKRDYSYEQYF
TRBV5-6,CASSLVYQGPTYEQYF
TRBV29-1,CSVQYSLTETQYF
TRBV2,CASSRARVETQYF
TRBV4-2,CASSRGASGSYEQYF
TRBV4-2,CASSQDRRLAGGPSSLHEQYF
TRBV6-5,CASSYSTGNTEAFF
TRBV2,CASRRRDSHYNEQFF